These 3 T cell receptor beta chains share one sample of origin, sequenced in a study of T cell repertoires in ileal Crohn's disease. Sequenced by immunoSEQ multiplex PCR; TCRdb stores in-frame clones only, minus some. This table holds around 15,000 clones, approximately 80% found once. Material: ileal tissue. These receptors were collected from an adult with Crohn's disease.

CDR3 nucleotides: TGTGCCAGTAGTATGCACAGGGACCCTCTAGCGGGAGGTTACTCTGGGGCCAACGTCCTGACTTTC. Its protein product is CASSMHRDPLAGGYSGANVLTF. The genes are TRBV19 and TRBJ2-6; 11 bases match TRBD2. The junction had 16 bases not matched to a gene; V was cut back by 3 bases and J by 0 bases. The CDR3 loop spans 22 amino acids. Germline V gene data show CDR1 as LNHDA and CDR2 as SQIVND (reference sequence).

The chain uses TRBV7-3 and TRBJ1-6; a possible D gene is TRBD1 (5 bases). Germline V CDR1 and CDR2: SGHTA, FQGTGA. The CDR3 is 15 residues long. Trimming stripped 3 bases from V and 5 bases from J, with 11 bases between. The CDR3 loop reads CASSLLGLDNSPLHF. For the CDR3, the DNA is TGTGCCAGCAGCTTGTTGGGACTGGATAATTCACCCCTCCACTTT.

The chain joins TRBV5-1 to TRBJ1-2; 8 positions agree with TRBD1. V lost 4 bases, J lost 5 bases, and 4 bases stayed unmatched. The CDR3 loop spans 13 amino acids. Germline lookup yields CDR1 SGHRS and CDR2 YFSETQ. The CDR3 is CASSLQGEYGYTF. The CDR3, as DNA: TGCGCCAGCAGCCTACAGGGGGAGTATGGCTACACCTTC. Full variable domain (outside the CDR3, taken from reference TRBV5-1 and TRBJ1-2): KAGVTQTPRYLIKTRGQQVTLSCSPISGHRSVSWYQQTPGQGLQFLFEYFSETQRNKGNFPGRFSGRQFSNSRSEMNVSTLELGDSALYLCASSLQGEYGYTFGSGTRLTVV.